These T cell receptor beta chains were read from a single sample in a study of cytomegalovirus exposure and HLA in healthy donors. The data were produced by immunoSEQ multiplex PCR, yet TCRdb's version contains in-frame clones alone and is incomplete. In the table there are 100,000 to 150,000 clones, around 74% of which are singletons. Sequenced sample: PBMCs. These receptors all stem from a male donor in good health and CMV-seronegative. CDR3s include the opening cysteine and the closing phenylalanine or tryptophan. A D gene is named only where the DNA matches it firmly. Expanded clones are given a class, and other clones once, few, many or no size at all.

- | once | TRBV7-2 | CASSPFNSPLHF
- | once | TRBV4-3 | CASSQAPGEEYEQYF
- | few | TRBV7-7 | CASRPPYGNEQFF
- | few | TRBV19 | CASSTKGLQVFSNQPQHF
TRBD1 | - | TRBV28 | CASTTGGISNQPQHF
TRBD2 | few | TRBV9 | CASSGLRTSETQYF
TRBD2 | once | TRBV28 | CAAAGRGTDTQYF
- | - | TRBV19 | CASTSHGGVNEKLFF
- | - | TRBV30 | CAWSEGQSAVAFF
- | - | TRBV4-3 | CASKKAGTNEKLFF
- | - | TRBV14 | CASSHTDRMNTEAFF
TRBD2 | few | TRBV9 | CASSQGLAGGPRMNEQFF
TRBD1 | - | TRBV5-1 | CASSFKGASSSYEQYF
- | - | TRBV5-4 | CASSLAFGYEQYF
- | - | TRBV11-1 | CASSPRTVLNTEAFF
TRBD1 | few | TRBV11-2 | CATQNTGTAYEQYF